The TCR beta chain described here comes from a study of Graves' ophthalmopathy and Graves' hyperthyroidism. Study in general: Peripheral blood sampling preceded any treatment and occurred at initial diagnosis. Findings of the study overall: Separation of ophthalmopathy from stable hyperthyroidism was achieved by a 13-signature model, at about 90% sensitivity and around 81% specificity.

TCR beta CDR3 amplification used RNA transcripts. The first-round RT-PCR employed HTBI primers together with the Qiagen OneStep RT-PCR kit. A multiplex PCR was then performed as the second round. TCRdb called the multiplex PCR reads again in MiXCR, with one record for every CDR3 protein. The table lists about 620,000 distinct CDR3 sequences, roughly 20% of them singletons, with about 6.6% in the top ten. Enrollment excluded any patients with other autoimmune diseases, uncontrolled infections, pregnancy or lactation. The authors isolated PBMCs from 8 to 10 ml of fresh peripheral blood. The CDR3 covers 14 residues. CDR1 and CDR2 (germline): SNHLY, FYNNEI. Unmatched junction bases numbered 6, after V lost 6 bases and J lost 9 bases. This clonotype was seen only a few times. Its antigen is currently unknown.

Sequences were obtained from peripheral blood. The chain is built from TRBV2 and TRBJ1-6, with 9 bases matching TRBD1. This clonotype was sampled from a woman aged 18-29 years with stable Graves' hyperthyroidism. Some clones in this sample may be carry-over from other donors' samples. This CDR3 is CASREGQGSSPLHF. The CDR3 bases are TGTGCCAGCAGGGAGGGACAGGGTAGTTCACCCCTCCACTTT.